The clone carrying this TCR beta chain showed up just a few times. Its matching antigen is unknown. Germline is not matched at one junction end, which may reflect a read error. The data derive from a study of T cell repertoires in cytomegalovirus infection. TCRdb analysed the reads with MiXCR anew, one entry per CDR3 protein. The sample yields 700,000 to 850,000 distinct CDR3 sequences, 32% seen once. Findings of the study overall: CMV-specific TCR beta clonotypes restricted by HLA-C were the ones dominating the ex vivo response. CMV carriers with the relevant HLA were identified by cumulative public TCR beta family frequency.

This clonotype originated in a human donor in good health (CMV status not recorded). Some clones in this sample may be carry-over from other donors' samples. The material was cultured CD8+ T cells from PBMCs, obtained from culture after CMV antigen stimulation.

The CDR3 DNA reads TGTGCCAGCAGCCAAGTCAGGATGGATACGCAGTATTTT. Translation gives CASSQVRMDTQYF. This rearrangement joins TRBV4-1 to TRBJ2-3; D is uncertain. There are 13 residues in the CDR3. CDR1 and CDR2 from the germline V gene are MGHRA and YSYEKL.